This passage covers 26 T cell receptor beta chains from one sample sequenced in a study of control samples from healthy donors and cancer patients. The repertoire was sequenced with immunoSEQ multiplex PCR; TCRdb's copy has only in-frame clones and lacks some. The sample gives under 20,000 clones, around 84% of which show up once; roughly 26% is in the top ten. Sequenced sample: PBMCs. The receptors derive from an elderly man with head and neck cancer.

V and J are TRBV9 and TRBJ2-3; 8 nucleotides line up with TRBD2. The CDR3 runs to 15 residues. The V gene end was trimmed by 0 bases and the J gene end by 2 bases; junction bases not matched to a gene: 2. Germline values: CDR1 SGDLS, CDR2 YYNGEE. The CDR3 DNA is TGTGCCAGCAGCGTAGAAGCGGGAGTCACAGATACGCAGTATTTT. Residues: CASSVEAGVTDTQYF.

The chain carries TRBV25-1 and TRBJ2-7; TRBD2 is a possible D gene (7 bases). Trimming took 8 bases from V and 1 from J, leaving 12 bases between them. CDR1 MGHDK and CDR2 SYGVNS come from the germline V gene. The CDR3 spans 13 residues. CDR3 sequence reads: CASEGGSSYEQYF. The CDR3 nucleotides are TGTGCCAGCGAGGGGGGGTCGTCCTACGAGCAGTACTTC.

The chain carries TRBV6-5 and TRBJ2-5, with TRBD1 matching over 8 bases. Germline CDR1 reads MNHEY; CDR2 reads SVGAGI. There are 15 residues in the CDR3. Trimming took 5 bases from V and 2 from J; bases not matched to a gene: 7. This CDR3 reads CASSPTGAPQETQYF. CDR3 DNA sequence: TGTGCCAGCAGTCCGACAGGGGCCCCTCAAGAGACCCAGTACTTC.

The V and J genes are TRBV7-5 and TRBJ1-2; the table calls TRBD1, which could not be checked here. TRBV7-5 is a pseudogene segment. The CDR3 is 16 residues long. CDR3 bases: TGTGCCAGAAGCTTCTCCGGGACAGGGGGTAGGGACGGCTACACCTTC. As protein: CARSFSGTGGRDGYTF.

The chain couples TRBV2 to TRBJ2-7, with D unclear. The CDR3 totals 15 residues. Germline lookup yields CDR1 SNHLY and CDR2 FYNNEI. Trimming took 6 bases from V and 2 from J, leaving 17 bases between them. This CDR3 is CASRPDRVLTYEQYF. The CDR3 coding sequence is TGTGCCAGCAGACCAGACCGAGTACTTACCTACGAGCAGTACTTC.

V and J are TRBV5-1 and TRBJ1-1; D is undetermined. Trimming took off 6 bases at V and 0 bases at J, with 9 bases between the two ends. This CDR3 region has 13 residues. CDR1 and CDR2 from the germline V gene are SGHRS and YFSETQ. The CDR3: CASKKELNTEAFF. The CDR3 DNA sequence: TGCGCCAGCAAAAAGGAGCTGAACACTGAAGCTTTCTTT.

This clone was recorded a few times. This rearrangement joins TRBV4-1 to TRBJ2-4; a weak D match, TRBD2 (6 bases). CDR3 length: 18 amino acids. The V gene lost 0 bases and the J gene lost 2 bases, with 17 bases spanning the gap. In germline, CDR1 is MGHRA, CDR2 YSYEKL. The CDR3 DNA reads TGCGCCAGCAGCCAAGATTTCGGGGGTCTCCTAACCAAAAACATTCAGTACTTC. Its protein product is CASSQDFGGLLTKNIQYF.

This chain links TRBV27 with TRBJ2-3, with 7 bases fitting TRBD1. Trimming cost V 6 bases and J 2 bases; bases outside gene matches: 5. Germline CDR1 MNHEY, CDR2 SMNVEV (reference sequence). The CDR3 sequence is 14 residues long. DNA for the CDR3: TGTGCCAGCAGATATGGACAGGACACAGATACGCAGTATTTT. Encoded protein: CASRYGQDTDTQYF.

The rearrangement joins TRBV7-8 to TRBJ2-2; 11 nucleotides agree with TRBD2. V shed 4 bases, J shed 5 bases, and the junction held 9 bases outside the gene matches. This CDR3 contains 17 residues. Germline CDR1 SGHVS, CDR2 FQNEAQ. Written as DNA, the CDR3 is TGTGCCAGCAGCTCCCTGGTAGCGGGGGGGCGTACCGGGGAGCTGTTTTTT. Translated, it gives CASSSLVAGGRTGELFF.

This sequence joins TRBV12-3 or TRBV12-4 and TRBJ1-1; tentatively, D is TRBD1 (5 bases). This CDR3 comprises 13 residues. Trimming removed 3 bases at V and 4 bases at J, with 9 bases between. CDR3 DNA: TGTGCCAGCAGTTTGGTCGGGGCCACTGAAGCTTTCTTT. Protein product: CASSLVGATEAFF.

Only one count was recorded for this clone. The chain joins TRBV5-4 to TRBJ2-5; D gene ambiguous. The CDR3 extends over 14 amino acids. CDR1 and CDR2 (germline): SGHNT, YYREEE (reference sequence). The V end lost 0 bases, the J end lost 2 bases, and 8 bases lay between the germline ends. The CDR3 region is CASSLVLGQETQYF. CDR3 coding DNA: TGTGCCAGCAGCTTGGTTTTGGGGCAAGAGACCCAGTACTTC. The full variable domain, rest sourced from reference TRBV5-4 and TRBJ2-5, is ETGVTQSPTHLIKTRGQQVTLRCSSQSGHNTVSWYQQALGQGPQFIFQYYREEENGRGNFPPRFSGLQFPNYSSELNVNALELDDSALYLCASSLVLGQETQYFGPGTRLLVL.

V gene TRBV19 combines with J gene TRBJ2-5; D gene uncertain. V lost 1 base to trimming and J lost 1 base, with 7 bases between them. CDR3 size: 14 residues. The V gene's germline CDR1 is LNHDA and CDR2 SQIVND (reference sequence). CDR3 amino acids: CASSIGPTQETQYF. CDR3 coding DNA: TGTGCCAGTAGTATAGGACCGACCCAAGAGACCCAGTACTTC.

V is TRBV28 and J is TRBJ1-4; D remains ambiguous. The CDR3 loop spans 14 amino acids. Germline CDR1 and CDR2: MDHEN and SYDVKM. The ends were cut back, 8 bases at V and 5 bases at J, with 15 bases in the middle. CDR3 DNA: TGTGCCAGCGGACTCCCGGGCTCAAATGAAAAACTGTTTTTT. This encodes CASGLPGSNEKLFF.

V is TRBV27 and J is TRBJ2-1; D may be TRBD1 (6 bases). V was trimmed by 7 bases and J by 3 bases, leaving 10 bases between them. The CDR3 sequence is 13 residues long. Germline V lookup: CDR1 MNHEY, CDR2 SMNVEV (reference sequence). Here the CDR3 DNA reads TGTGCCAGCACGAACAGGGACTACAATGAGCAGTTCTTC. The encoded protein is CASTNRDYNEQFF.

This clone was counted once. This chain uses TRBV10-3 with TRBJ1-4, with 7 positions matching TRBD1. Germline loops: CDR1 ENHRY, CDR2 SYGVKD. There are 13 residues in the CDR3. Unmatched junction bases numbered 1, after V lost 6 bases and J lost 3 bases. CDR3 sequence: CAISDRANEKLFF. The CDR3 DNA sequence: TGTGCCATCAGCGACAGGGCTAATGAAAAACTGTTTTTT.

The chain uses TRBV28 and TRBJ2-1, with 8 nucleotides matching TRBD2. Unmatched junction bases numbered 8, after V lost 3 bases and J lost 4 bases. This CDR3 has 16 residues. CDR1 MDHEN and CDR2 SYDVKM come from the germline V gene. The CDR3 DNA reads TGTGCCAGCAGTTTTACGGCGGGAGGTGGTTACAATGAGCAGTTCTTC. Translating it yields CASSFTAGGGYNEQFF.

V usage is TRBV4-1 and J usage is TRBJ2-7; TRBD2 agrees at 13 bases. The CDR3 loop spans 18 amino acids. The trim removed 8 bases at V and 3 bases at J, leaving 16 bases unmatched. Germline V gene lookup returns CDR1 MGHRA and CDR2 YSYEKL. The DNA for the CDR3 is TGCGCCAGCCGTCCCTCACTAGCGGGGGGGTTCCTAATCTACGAGCAGTACTTC. Protein: CASRPSLAGGFLIYEQYF.

The chain uses TRBV27 and TRBJ2-1; 9 bases line up with TRBD1. Trimming at V came to 1 base and at J to 4 bases, leaving 5 bases not matched to a gene. The CDR3 loop spans 16 amino acids. CDR1 is MNHEY and CDR2 is SMNVEV in the germline V gene (reference sequence). CDR3: CASSLLPDRGYNEQFF. The CDR3 DNA reads TGTGCCAGCAGTTTATTACCGGACAGGGGATACAATGAGCAGTTCTTC.

This chain links TRBV6-1 with TRBJ1-1; tentative D call: TRBD1 (6 bases). Germline V lookup: CDR1 MNHNS, CDR2 SASEGT. The V and J ends lost 3 bases and 3 bases respectively, with 14 bases between them. This CDR3 is built from 15 residues. The chain's CDR3 is CASSDATGPYTEAFF. The CDR3 nucleotides are TGTGCCAGCAGTGACGCTACAGGGCCCTACACTGAAGCTTTCTTT.

V and J are TRBV27 and TRBJ2-5; D not resolved. Germline V gene data show CDR1 as MNHEY and CDR2 as SMNVEV (reference sequence). Deletions cut 6 bases from V and 7 bases from J, with 12 bases between. The length of the CDR3 is 12 residues. The CDR3 DNA is TGTGCCAGCAGGGACCCTAGGCTGACCCAGTACTTC. Protein: CASRDPRLTQYF.

The rearrangement joins TRBV9 to TRBJ2-5, with 13 bases fitting TRBD2. This CDR3 spans 18 amino acids. Germline V gene sequence: CDR1 SGDLS, CDR2 YYNGEE. Losses at the gene ends were 3 bases for V and 7 bases for J; bases not matched to a gene: 15. This chain's CDR3 is CASSAGGRTSGSLGTQYF. The CDR3 nucleotides are TGTGCCAGCAGCGCCGGGGGGCGGACTAGCGGGAGTCTGGGGACCCAGTACTTC. The entire variable domain, with the rest obtained from reference TRBV9 and TRBJ2-5, is as follows: DSGVTQTPKHLITATGQRVTLRCSPRSGDLSVYWYQQSLDQGLQFLIQYYNGEERAKGNILERFSAQQFPDLHSELNLSSLELGDSALYFCASSAGGRTSGSLGTQYFGPGTRLLVL.

The J gene is TRBJ1-2, the V gene TRBV6-5; D is uncertain. This CDR3 is built from 14 residues. V lost 0 bases and J 9 bases, leaving 14 bases between the germline ends. The germline CDR1 and CDR2 sequences are MNHEY and SVGAGI. In DNA form, the CDR3 reads TGTGCCAGCAGTTACTCGACATGGGAGGGAAGCTACACCTTC. Translated: CASSYSTWEGSYTF.

The V and J genes are TRBV12-3 or TRBV12-4 and TRBJ1-4, with D unresolved. The CDR3 sequence is 13 residues long. Trimming left V 3 bases short and J 10 bases short, with 12 bases between. The CDR3 nucleotides read TGTGCCAGCAGTTTGGTTTACGGGCGAAAACTGTTTTTT. As protein: CASSLVYGRKLFF.

This clone occurred once. The chain carries TRBV20-1 and TRBJ2-7; 10 bases agree with TRBD1. Germline loops: CDR1 DFQATT, CDR2 SNEGSKA (reference sequence). The CDR3 contains 11 residues. V shed 1 base, J shed 12 bases, and the junction held 3 bases outside the gene matches. The CDR3 coding sequence is TGCAGTGCTAGAGTGACAGGGGGCTCGTACTTC. This sequence encodes CSARVTGGSYF.

The CDR3 nucleotides read TGTGCCAGCAGCTCCGACGGGGATTGCTCTGGAAACACCATATATTTT. Translated: CASSSDGDCSGNTIYF. The V and J genes are TRBV11-3 and TRBJ1-3; unclear D gene. CDR1 is SGHNT and CDR2 is YENEEA in the germline V gene. Trimming pared 4 bases from V and 0 bases from J, leaving 13 bases between. The length of the CDR3 is 16 residues.

The chain recombines TRBV15 with TRBJ2-1; D is ambiguous. In germline, CDR1 is LNHNV, CDR2 YYDKDF (reference sequence). Trimming took off 0 bases at V and 9 bases at J, with 9 bases between the two ends. CDR3 length: 13 amino acids. The CDR3 DNA follows: TGTGCCACCAGCAGAGATAACCGGCCTGAGCAGTTCTTC. This gives the protein CATSRDNRPEQFF.